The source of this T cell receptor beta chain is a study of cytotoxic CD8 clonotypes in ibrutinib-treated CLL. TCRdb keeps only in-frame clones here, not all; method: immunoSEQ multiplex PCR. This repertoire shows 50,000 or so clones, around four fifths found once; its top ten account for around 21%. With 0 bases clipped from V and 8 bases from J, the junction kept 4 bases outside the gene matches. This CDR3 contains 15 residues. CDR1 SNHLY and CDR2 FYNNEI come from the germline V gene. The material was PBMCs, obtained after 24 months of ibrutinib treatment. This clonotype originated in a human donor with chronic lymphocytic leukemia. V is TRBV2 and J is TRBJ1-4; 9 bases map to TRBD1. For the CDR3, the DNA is TGTGCCAGCAGTGAAGCACAGGGGGCGAGGGAAAAACTGTTTTTT. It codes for CASSEAQGAREKLFF.